The next 28 T cell receptor beta chains were all read from a single sample in a study of blood T cell repertoires in COVID-19. The protocol was immunoSEQ multiplex PCR, while the TCRdb copy is restricted to in-frame clones and leaves out a portion. The sample has some 400,000 clones; 70% to 90% are singletons. Sequenced sample: peripheral blood. All receptors derive from a human donor in a cohort sampled during active COVID-19.

This clone showed up just once. This sequence joins TRBV5-5 and TRBJ2-1; D may be TRBD2 (6 bases). Germline assignment: CDR1 SGHKS and CDR2 YYEKEE (reference sequence). This CDR3 comprises 17 residues. V lost 1 base, J lost 5 bases, and 19 bases lay in between. The CDR3 spells CASSLRGSSEAHNEQFF. The CDR3 DNA sequence: TGTGCCAGCAGCTTGAGGGGATCTAGCGAGGCCCACAATGAGCAGTTCTTC.

The V and J genes are TRBV7-9 and TRBJ2-3, with no clear D. Germline V gives CDR1 SEHNR, CDR2 FQNEAQ (reference sequence). Trimming took 5 bases from V and 0 from J, leaving 12 bases between them. The CDR3 sequence is 15 residues long. This chain's CDR3 is CASSPLEISTDTQYF. CDR3 nucleotides: TGTGCCAGCAGCCCCTTAGAAATAAGCACAGATACGCAGTATTTT. Together with reference TRBV7-9 and TRBJ2-3, the CDR3 gives the full variable domain: DTGVSQNPRHKITKRGQNVTFRCDPISEHNRLYWYRQTLGQGPEFLTYFQNEAQLEKSRLLSDRFSAERPKGSFSTLEIQRTEQGDSAMYLCASSPLEISTDTQYFGPGTRLTVL.

The chain is built from TRBV4-1 and TRBJ1-5; D is ambiguous. V was cut by 0 bases and J by 2 bases, with 20 bases left in between. CDR3 length: 19 amino acids. Per germline, CDR1 MGHRA and CDR2 YSYEKL. The CDR3 DNA sequence: TGCGCCAGCAGCCAAGACTATCTTACTGACGGGTTGGGCAATCAGCCCCAGCATTTT. Translating gives CASSQDYLTDGLGNQPQHF.

V is TRBV7-9 and J is TRBJ1-1, with D hard to call. CDR3 size: 13 residues. Per germline, CDR1 SEHNR and CDR2 FQNEAQ (reference sequence). V lost 4 bases and J 3 bases, leaving 9 bases between the germline ends. The CDR3 spells CASSSNSYTEAFF. The CDR3, as DNA: TGTGCCAGCAGCTCAAACAGCTACACTGAAGCTTTCTTT.

This chain connects TRBV19 to TRBJ2-7, with TRBD1 identical over 7 bases. This CDR3 comprises 13 residues. The germline gives CDR1 LNHDA, CDR2 SQIVND (reference sequence). The ends lost 4 bases at V and 6 bases at J; junction bases unmatched: 6. The DNA for the CDR3 is TGTGCCAGTAGTACAGACAGGGTACGCGAGCAGTACTTC. Its protein is CASSTDRVREQYF.

This chain uses TRBV15 with TRBJ2-7, with 9 nucleotides matching TRBD2. The V segment lost 2 bases and the J segment 3 bases; nucleotides outside the gene matches: 2. The CDR3 consists of 14 residues. CDR1 and CDR2 from the germline V gene are LNHNV and YYDKDF (reference sequence). The CDR3 DNA sequence: TGTGCCACCAGCAGACTAGCGGGAAACTACGAGCAGTACTTC. This encodes CATSRLAGNYEQYF.

The chain is built from TRBV27 and TRBJ2-1; 13 nucleotides agree with TRBD2. Losses at the gene ends were 2 bases for V and 8 bases for J; bases not matched to a gene: 12. This CDR3 is built from 18 residues. CDR1 is MNHEY, CDR2 SMNVEV, per germline (reference sequence). For the CDR3, the DNA is TGTGCCAGCAGTTTAGTTACTAGCGGGGGGGCAAAGTTTGATGAGCAGTTCTTC. This sequence encodes CASSLVTSGGAKFDEQFF.

V gene TRBV4-1 combines with J gene TRBJ2-7; 7 bases line up with TRBD2. The V gene's germline CDR1 is MGHRA and CDR2 YSYEKL. CDR3 length equals 17 residues. J was trimmed by 0 bases and V by 4 bases; bases with no gene match: 12. The CDR3 sequence: CASSPNPLAIPSYEQYF. The CDR3, as DNA: TGCGCCAGCAGCCCAAATCCACTAGCGATCCCCTCCTACGAGCAGTACTTC.

This chain uses TRBV10-2 with TRBJ2-3, with D hard to call. With 6 bases removed from V and 6 bases from J, the gap between germline ends came to 13 bases. This CDR3 region has 13 residues. Germline values: CDR1 WSHSY, CDR2 SAAADI. The CDR3 is CASSLKSSDTQYF. CDR3 coding DNA: TGCGCCAGCAGCTTAAAAAGCTCCGATACGCAGTATTTT.

The rearrangement uses TRBV19 and TRBJ1-4; possibly TRBD1 for D (6 bases). V was trimmed by 5 bases and J by 4 bases, leaving 23 bases between them. The CDR3 sequence is 18 residues long. The germline CDR1 and CDR2 sequences are LNHDA and SQIVND (reference sequence). CDR3 bases: TGTGCCAGTAGTGCCAGCATAAGGAATGGGGGCCTTAATGAAAAACTGTTTTTT. Its protein is CASSASIRNGGLNEKLFF.

J is TRBJ2-3 and V is TRBV15; D might be TRBD1 (5 bases). V lost 0 bases to trimming and J lost 2 bases, with 12 bases between them. CDR1 is LNHNV and CDR2 is YYDKDF in the germline V gene (reference sequence). CDR3 length equals 16 residues. CDR3 in amino acids: CATSRDIRANTDTQYF. Here the CDR3 DNA reads TGTGCCACCAGCAGAGATATCAGGGCGAACACAGATACGCAGTATTTT. The variable domain in full, completed from reference TRBV15 and TRBJ2-3, reads DAMVIQNPRYQVTQFGKPVTLSCSQTLNHNVMYWYQQKSSQAPKLLFHYYDKDFNNEADTPDNFQSRRPNTSFCFLDIRSPGLGDTAMYLCATSRDIRANTDTQYFGPGTRLTVL.

The CDR3, as DNA: TGTGCCAGCAGTTCGTCAGGGATGGGGGAGACCCAGTACTTC. This gives the protein CASSSSGMGETQYF. The rearrangement links TRBV2 to TRBJ2-5; maybe TRBD1 (5 bases). CDR3 size: 14 residues. Germline values: CDR1 SNHLY, CDR2 FYNNEI. V shed 5 bases and J shed 5 bases, with 15 bases lying between them.

This clone appeared a single time. J is TRBJ2-6 and V is TRBV5-1; TRBD2 agrees at 14 bases. Germline-derived CDR1 and CDR2 are SGHRS and YFSETQ. The V and J ends lost 4 bases and 0 bases, in that order; junction bases with no gene match: 6. This CDR3 spans 19 amino acids. CDR3 nucleotide sequence: TGCGCCAGCAGCACTGGACTAGCGGGGGGTGGCTCTGGGGCCAACGTCCTGACTTTC. Residues: CASSTGLAGGGSGANVLTF.

This chain joins TRBV10-3 and TRBJ2-7; 9 bases agree with TRBD1. The CDR3 has 16 amino acids. The ends lost 3 bases at V and 5 bases at J; junction bases unmatched: 11. CDR1 ENHRY and CDR2 SYGVKD come from the germline V gene. CDR3 sequence reads: CAISDSLGDRAHEQYF. DNA of the CDR3: TGTGCCATCAGTGACTCCTTGGGGGACAGGGCCCACGAGCAGTACTTC.

J is TRBJ1-1 and V is TRBV18, with D possibly matching TRBD1 (6 bases). From germline, CDR1 is KGHSH and CDR2 LQKENI. V shed 3 bases and J shed 1 base, with 12 bases lying between them. This CDR3 contains 15 residues. The CDR3: CASSPGQIKNTEAFF. The DNA of the CDR3 is TGTGCCAGCTCACCCGGACAGATTAAGAACACTGAAGCTTTCTTT.

J is TRBJ2-3 and V is TRBV5-1; D unclear. CDR1 is SGHRS, CDR2 YFSETQ, per germline. V was pared by 0 bases and J by 4 bases, with 12 bases between. CDR3 length equals 15 residues. The chain's CDR3 is CASSLAGLDADTQYF. The CDR3 DNA sequence: TGCGCCAGCAGCTTGGCCGGCCTAGACGCAGATACGCAGTATTTT.

The chain combines TRBV29-1 with TRBJ2-1; TRBD2 might be the D (6 bases). V shed 7 bases and J shed 0 bases, with 10 bases lying between them. The germline V gene encodes CDR1 SQVTM and CDR2 ANQGSEA. The CDR3 spans 13 residues. CDR3 coding DNA: TGCAGCGGGGACGGGGGCTCCTACAATGAGCAGTTCTTC. It specifies CSGDGGSYNEQFF.

CDR3 DNA sequence: TGCGCCAGCAGCTTGTCCGTTGGAGAGCCCTACGAGCAGTACTTC. It specifies CASSLSVGEPYEQYF. The rearrangement links TRBV5-1 to TRBJ2-7; D is unresolved. The CDR3 extends over 15 amino acids. Between the trimmed V and J ends, which lost 1 base and 2 bases, there was a span of 13 bases. Germline CDR1 reads SGHRS; CDR2 reads YFSETQ.

Concerning this clone: Other DNA variants within this sample encode the same CDR3. J is TRBJ1-6 and V is TRBV5-1; D call uncertain. V was trimmed by 0 bases and J by 7 bases, leaving 5 bases between them. From germline, CDR1 is SGHRS and CDR2 YFSETQ. The CDR3 length is 13 residues. CDR3 region: CASSLDSNSPLHF. The CDR3, as DNA: TGCGCCAGCAGCTTGGACAGCAATTCACCCCTCCACTTT.

The chain joins TRBV7-2 to TRBJ2-3; 11 bases agree with TRBD2. Per the germline V gene, CDR1 is SGHTA and CDR2 is FQGNSA. This CDR3 contains 18 residues. After removal of 5 bases from V and 0 bases from J, the junction contained 10 bases not matched to a gene. This chain's CDR3 is CASSPASGGRSSTDTQYF. The CDR3 DNA is TGTGCCAGCAGCCCTGCTAGCGGGGGGCGATCTAGCACAGATACGCAGTATTTT.

This clone was recorded at least ten times. This chain joins TRBV27 and TRBJ1-1; D not certain. There are 13 residues in the CDR3. V was pared by 3 bases and J by 10 bases, with 15 bases between. Per germline, CDR1 MNHEY and CDR2 SMNVEV (reference sequence). CDR3 region: CASSFSWEGVAFF. The CDR3 nucleotides are TGTGCCAGCAGTTTCAGCTGGGAGGGTGTAGCTTTCTTT.

V and J are TRBV28 and TRBJ1-5; D call uncertain. Germline V gene lookup returns CDR1 MDHEN and CDR2 SYDVKM. The CDR3 totals 17 residues. The V gene lost 3 bases and the J gene lost 0 bases, with 15 bases spanning the gap. CDR3 loop: CASSLPPGAYSNQPQHF. In DNA, the CDR3 is TGTGCCAGCAGTTTGCCGCCGGGTGCCTATAGCAATCAGCCCCAGCATTTT.

This clone occurred once. The chain joins TRBV5-6 to TRBJ2-7; 8 bases are shared with TRBD1. The CDR3 extends over 16 amino acids. Germline loops: CDR1 SGHDT, CDR2 YYEEEE. The V segment lost 3 bases and the J segment 2 bases; nucleotides outside the gene matches: 10. The chain's CDR3 is CASSSLRDRGTYEQYF. For the CDR3, the DNA is TGTGCCAGCAGCTCACTCCGAGACAGGGGTACCTACGAGCAGTACTTC.

V usage is TRBV27 and J usage is TRBJ1-2; TRBD1 agrees at 9 bases. This CDR3 has 13 amino acids. The trim removed 5 bases at V and 9 bases at J, leaving 7 bases unmatched. The germline V gene encodes CDR1 MNHEY and CDR2 SMNVEV (reference sequence). Written as DNA, the CDR3 is TGTGCCAGCAGTGCGGGACAGGGCCTTCGCTACACCTTC. Translated: CASSAGQGLRYTF.

The gene calls are TRBV5-5 and TRBJ2-5; D is possibly TRBD1 (6 bases). CDR1 SGHKS and CDR2 YYEKEE come from the germline V gene (reference sequence). V lost 2 bases and J 1 base, leaving 15 bases between the germline ends. This CDR3 has 16 amino acids. CDR3 in amino acids: CASSFSTGYSQETQYF. For the CDR3, the DNA is TGTGCCAGCAGCTTTAGTACAGGGTACTCCCAAGAGACCCAGTACTTC.

This rearrangement joins TRBV7-8 to TRBJ1-5, with 8 positions matching TRBD1. Germline V gives CDR1 SGHVS, CDR2 FQNEAQ. The CDR3 has 15 amino acids. V shed 5 bases and J 0 bases; nucleotides not matched to a gene: 3. The CDR3 spells CASSRQGSSNQPQHF. In DNA form, the CDR3 reads TGTGCCAGCAGCCGACAGGGGTCTAGCAATCAGCCCCAGCATTTT.

This clone has just one count. V and J are TRBV10-3 and TRBJ2-7; 9 bases align to TRBD1. The J segment lost 5 bases and the V segment lost 11 bases, leaving 10 bases of the junction unmatched. This CDR3 has 13 residues. Germline CDR1 is ENHRY and CDR2 is SYGVKD. DNA for the CDR3: TGTGCCCAAGAGCACAGGGGGCTCGACGAGCAGTACTTC. Residues: CAQEHRGLDEQYF.

The chain links TRBV5-1 to TRBJ1-1, with TRBD1 matching over 7 bases. V gave up 4 bases and J gave up 4 bases; unmatched junction bases: 10. Germline V gene sequence: CDR1 SGHRS, CDR2 YFSETQ. The CDR3 length is 15 residues. Written as DNA, the CDR3 is TGCGCCAGCAGCCAGCGAACCGACAGGGCCACTGAAGCTTTCTTT. It codes for CASSQRTDRATEAFF.